What follows are 22 T cell receptor beta chains derived from one specimen sequenced in a study of blood T cell repertoires in COVID-19. TCRdb's copy holds only in-frame clones and misses some; the assay was immunoSEQ multiplex PCR. Counted here are approximately 240,000 clones, approximately 83% occurring once; the ten biggest clones make up roughly 2.4%. The sequencing sample was made of peripheral blood. These receptors all stem from a woman between 55 and 75 years old with acute or convalescent COVID-19.

This rearrangement joins TRBV30 to TRBJ2-1; the match to TRBD2 covers 9 bases. With V trimmed by 0 bases and J by 4 bases, 7 bases remained unmatched. The CDR3 has 16 amino acids. Germline CDR1 reads GTSNPN; CDR2 reads SVGIG (reference sequence). The CDR3 sequence is CAWSVWRGGLYNEQFF. For the CDR3, the DNA is TGTGCCTGGAGTGTGTGGCGGGGGGGCCTTTACAATGAGCAGTTCTTC.

The genes are TRBV2 and TRBJ1-2; 12 bases line up with TRBD1. V was clipped by 5 bases and J by 4 bases; unmatched bases: 11. From germline, CDR1 is SNHLY and CDR2 FYNNEI. This CDR3 is 17 amino acids long. CDR3 nucleotide sequence: TGTGCCAGCAGTATGGGACAGGGGGCGCGGGGAGGCTATGGCTACACCTTC. Amino acids: CASSMGQGARGGYGYTF.

V and J are TRBV5-5 and TRBJ1-2; 7 positions agree with TRBD1. Germline lookup yields CDR1 SGHKS and CDR2 YYEKEE (reference sequence). CDR3 length equals 12 residues. With V trimmed by 5 bases and J by 8 bases, 6 bases remained unmatched. The CDR3 is CASSFTGVGYTF. In nucleotides, the CDR3 is TGTGCCAGCAGTTTCACAGGGGTCGGCTACACCTTC.

With respect to this clone: The same CDR3 is also encoded by other DNA sequences in this sample. The chain has TRBV3-1 (or the pseudogene TRBV3-2) and TRBJ1-1; 9 bases are a match to TRBD1. The J segment lost 1 base and the V segment lost 4 bases, leaving 1 base of the junction unmatched. CDR3 size: 14 residues. Germline V gene lookup returns CDR1 LGHDT and CDR2 YNNKEL (reference sequence). The CDR3 coding sequence is TGTGCCAGCAGCCCGACAGGGGGGAACACTGAAGCTTTCTTT. Protein product: CASSPTGGNTEAFF.

The chain is built from TRBV11-2 and TRBJ1-3, with D unclear. The CDR3 covers 15 residues. Germline V gene lookup returns CDR1 SGHAT and CDR2 FQNNGV. With 0 bases removed from V and 4 bases from J, the gap between germline ends came to 10 bases. This CDR3 reads CASSLDLALGNTIYF. The CDR3, as DNA: TGTGCCAGCAGCTTAGATTTGGCTCTCGGAAACACCATATATTTT. The whole variable domain, remainder taken from reference TRBV11-2 and TRBJ1-3, is EAGVAQSPRYKIIEKRQSVAFWCNPISGHATLYWYQQILGQGPKLLIQFQNNGVVDDSQLPKDRFSAERLKGVDSTLKIQPAKLEDSAVYLCASSLDLALGNTIYFGEGSWLTVV.

The chain joins TRBV7-3 to TRBJ2-2, with D unresolved. Germline V gene lookup returns CDR1 SGHTA and CDR2 FQGTGA. The CDR3 contains 12 residues. V was shortened by 4 bases and J by 3 bases, with 3 bases between the two germline ends. CDR3 amino acids: CASSSDTGELFF. In nucleotides, the CDR3 is TGTGCCAGCAGCTCAGACACCGGGGAGCTGTTTTTT. Full variable domain (rest looked up from reference TRBV7-3 and TRBJ2-2): GAGVSQTPSNKVTEKGKYVELRCDPISGHTALYWYRQSLGQGPEFLIYFQGTGAADDSGLPNDRFFAVRPEGSVSTLKIQRTERGDSAVYLCASSSDTGELFFGEGSRLTVL.

This chain joins TRBV19 and TRBJ1-5, with 8 bases that match TRBD1. The V segment lost 3 bases and the J segment 4 bases; nucleotides outside the gene matches: 8. The CDR3 runs to 16 residues. CDR1 LNHDA and CDR2 SQIVND come from the germline V gene (reference sequence). In DNA form, the CDR3 reads TGTGCCAGTAGTATCCGGGGACAGGAGACGAATCAGCCCCAGCATTTT. This sequence encodes CASSIRGQETNQPQHF.

This clone was seen once. The chain is built from TRBV14 and TRBJ2-1; 9 bases line up with TRBD2. CDR3 length: 17 residues. Germline V gene sequence: CDR1 SGHDN, CDR2 FVKESK. V lost 4 bases to trimming and J lost 0 bases; unmatched junction nucleotides: 7. The CDR3 DNA follows: TGTGCCAGCAGCCTGCCTCCTAGCGGGGACTCCTACAATGAGCAGTTCTTC. Translated: CASSLPPSGDSYNEQFF.

Only a few counts were recorded for this clone. The genes are TRBV2 and TRBJ1-2, with a possible D match to TRBD1 (5 bases). Germline V lookup: CDR1 SNHLY, CDR2 FYNNEI. CDR3 size: 13 residues. Trimming took 5 bases from V and 1 from J, leaving 8 bases between them. CDR3 bases: TGTGCCAGCAGTTCACAGGTTAACTATGGCTACACCTTC. Translated: CASSSQVNYGYTF. The variable domain in full, with the rest retrieved from reference TRBV2 and TRBJ1-2, is EPEVTQTPSHQVTQMGQEVILRCVPISNHLYFYWYRQILGQKVEFLVSFYNNEISEKSEIFDDQFSVERPDGSNFTLKIRSTKLEDSAMYFCASSSQVNYGYTFGSGTRLTVV.

The gene calls are TRBV5-6 and TRBJ2-7; D call uncertain. CDR1 is SGHDT and CDR2 is YYEEEE in the germline V gene. Trimming stripped 4 bases from V and 3 bases from J, with 8 bases between. The CDR3 length is 12 residues. This CDR3 is CASSDGYYEQYF. As DNA, the CDR3 is TGTGCCAGCAGCGACGGGTACTACGAGCAGTACTTC.

To note about this clone: Other DNA sequences of this sample code for an identical CDR3. The chain uses TRBV24-1 and TRBJ2-5, with D possibly matching TRBD1 (5 bases). Trimming removed 4 bases at V and 0 bases at J, with 11 bases between. The CDR3 contains 15 residues. The germline CDR1 and CDR2 sequences are KGHDR and SFDVKD. The CDR3 nucleotides read TGTGCCACCAGTGACCCTACAGGAAACCAAGAGACCCAGTACTTC. Translating gives CATSDPTGNQETQYF.

This sequence joins TRBV5-4 and TRBJ1-1; TRBD1 aligns across 9 bases. J lost 0 bases, V lost 4 bases, and 7 bases had no gene match. The germline CDR1 and CDR2 sequences are SGHNT and YYREEE (reference sequence). The CDR3 covers 16 residues. The CDR3 DNA follows: TGTGCCAGCAGCCAGGACAGGGGCGGAATGAACACTGAAGCTTTCTTT. It codes for CASSQDRGGMNTEAFF.

This chain uses TRBV18 with TRBJ2-1, with D maybe TRBD2 (5 bases). There are 17 residues in the CDR3. From germline, CDR1 is KGHSH and CDR2 LQKENI. V lost 2 bases to trimming and J lost 1 base, with 15 bases between them. CDR3: CASSPFRDSLSYNEQFF. The CDR3 nucleotides are TGTGCCAGCTCACCATTTCGGGATAGCCTATCCTACAATGAGCAGTTCTTC. Supplemented by reference TRBV18 and TRBJ2-1, the full variable domain reads NAGVMQNPRHLVRRRGQEARLRCSPMKGHSHVYWYRQLPEEGLKFMVYLQKENIIDESGMPKERFSAEFPKEGPSILRIQQVVRGDSAAYFCASSPFRDSLSYNEQFFGPGTRLTVL.

This chain joins TRBV5-1 and TRBJ1-6; D ambiguous. Trimming took 0 bases from V and 6 from J, leaving 7 bases between them. The germline V gene encodes CDR1 SGHRS and CDR2 YFSETQ. The length of the CDR3 is 14 residues. The CDR3 sequence: CASSLGLGNSPLHF. CDR3 DNA sequence: TGCGCCAGCAGCTTGGGCCTCGGTAATTCACCCCTCCACTTT.

The chain has TRBV5-1 and TRBJ2-7, with a weak D call TRBD2 (5 bases). The germline V gene encodes CDR1 SGHRS and CDR2 YFSETQ. V was pared by 0 bases and J by 5 bases, with 15 bases between. The CDR3 totals 15 residues. The CDR3, as DNA: TGCGCCAGCAGCTTGGACTATGTGGGAGTAGACGAGCAGTACTTC. Encoded protein: CASSLDYVGVDEQYF. Together with reference TRBV5-1 and TRBJ2-7, the CDR3 gives the full variable domain: KAGVTQTPRYLIKTRGQQVTLSCSPISGHRSVSWYQQTPGQGLQFLFEYFSETQRNKGNFPGRFSGRQFSNSRSEMNVSTLELGDSALYLCASSLDYVGVDEQYFGPGTRLTVT.

This sequence joins TRBV4-2 and TRBJ2-7; unclear D gene. The CDR3 spans 13 residues. CDR1 LGHNA and CDR2 YNFKEQ come from the germline V gene. Trimming stripped 5 bases from V and 3 bases from J, with 11 bases between. Here the CDR3 reads CASSAIHGYEQYF. In DNA form, the CDR3 reads TGTGCCAGCAGCGCTATCCACGGCTACGAGCAGTACTTC.

The chain recombines TRBV10-3 with TRBJ1-5; TRBD1 might be the D (5 bases). CDR3 length equals 14 residues. Trimming stripped 6 bases from V and 7 bases from J, with 16 bases between. Germline V gene data show CDR1 as ENHRY and CDR2 as SYGVKD. The DNA for the CDR3 is TGTGCCATCAGCGCAATATCAGGGAACCAGCCCCAGCATTTT. As protein: CAISAISGNQPQHF.

This chain links TRBV28 with TRBJ1-1; possible D gene TRBD1, 6 bases. Trimming removed 1 base from V and 1 base from J, with 10 bases in between. The germline V gene encodes CDR1 MDHEN and CDR2 SYDVKM. CDR3 size: 15 residues. In DNA form, the CDR3 reads TGTGCCAGCAGTTTATCAGGGGAGGGGAACACTGAAGCTTTCTTT. This codes for CASSLSGEGNTEAFF.

This chain connects TRBV19 to TRBJ1-3; D not resolved. V was shortened by 6 bases and J by 0 bases, with 21 bases between the two germline ends. Germline CDR1 and CDR2: LNHDA and SQIVND (reference sequence). The CDR3 extends over 18 amino acids. The CDR3 region is CASSPSFRLGGSGNTIYF. The CDR3 DNA follows: TGTGCCAGTAGCCCCTCGTTCCGGTTAGGAGGCTCTGGAAACACCATATATTTT.

The V call is TRBV19, the J call TRBJ1-1; tentatively, D is TRBD1 (6 bases). The CDR3 loop spans 14 amino acids. Germline V gene lookup returns CDR1 LNHDA and CDR2 SQIVND (reference sequence). The V end lost 1 base, the J end lost 4 bases, and 10 bases lay between the germline ends. The CDR3 here is CASSIGTGTTEAFF. CDR3 sequence (DNA): TGTGCCAGTAGTATAGGAACAGGGACCACTGAAGCTTTCTTT.

The chain combines TRBV30 with TRBJ2-1, with 8 bases that match TRBD2. J was trimmed by 3 bases and V by 2 bases; bases with no gene match: 9. The length of the CDR3 is 16 residues. Germline V gene sequence: CDR1 GTSNPN, CDR2 SVGIG (reference sequence). The CDR3 spells CAWSTQRGTYYNEQFF. In DNA, the CDR3 is TGTGCCTGGAGTACTCAGCGGGGGACTTACTACAATGAGCAGTTCTTC. Variable domain in full (rest from reference TRBV30 and TRBJ2-1): SQTIHQWPATLVQPVGSPLSLECTVEGTSNPNLYWYRQAAGRGLQLLFYSVGIGQISSEVPQNLSASRPQDRQFILSSKKLLLSDSGFYLCAWSTQRGTYYNEQFFGPGTRLTVL.

This rearrangement joins TRBV3-1 (or the pseudogene TRBV3-2) to TRBJ2-7, with 8 positions matching TRBD1. Losses at the gene ends were 0 bases for V and 3 bases for J; bases not matched to a gene: 7. The CDR3 runs to 16 residues. Germline CDR1 and CDR2: LGHDT and YNNKEL (reference sequence). The CDR3 region is CASSQEPGGRIYEQYF. CDR3 DNA sequence: TGTGCCAGCAGCCAAGAACCAGGGGGCCGAATCTACGAGCAGTACTTC.